This T cell receptor beta chain stems from a study of circulating CD8 cells and anti-PD-1 response in melanoma (dated by TCRdb to the early 2020s). Study-level background: Nivolumab was given to patients intravenously at 3 mg/kg every 2 weeks. In on-treatment samples, a biotinylated anti-human IgG4 antibody was used to detect PD-1. The melanoma cohort included approximately 13 patients, of whom seven received anti-PD-1 as first-line therapy and six had previously received targeted therapy or immunotherapy. Responders were defined as patients showing complete or partial responses, and non-responders as patients showing stable or progressive disease (RECIST v1.1). A total of around 11 melanoma patients were included in the TCR repertoire analysis, 4 of them responders and 7 non-responders. The full study reports these points: The published TCR repertoire comparisons used only baseline and M1 samples from a small cohort with few responders. Because material was limited, experiments were generally done without replicates. The cohort mixed treatment-naive and previously treated patients, which the authors noted could influence results. The DNEG repertoire was the most diverse; PD-1 and DPOS showed similar, higher clonality, and TIGIT repertoires were the least diverse. Repertoires were largely private between subsets, with under 8% of TRB clonotypes shared at M1; sharing was highest between DPOS and TIGIT. Because tumor material was not accessible, tumor reactivity was instead assessed by peptide assays on expanded sorted subsets.

The CDR3 covers 14 residues, taking in both the cysteine and the phenylalanine. Left in the record is the CDR3 DNA by itself, 42 bases read in frame from the first base. The germline V end is reduced by 6 bases and the J end by 3 bases; junction bases left unmatched: 2. According to the germline V gene, CDR1 reads SGHRS and CDR2 reads YFSETQ. Using a BD FACSAria II cell sorter, four subsets defined by PD-1 and/or TIGIT were sorted from live CD3+CD8+TCRalphabeta+ cells. To characterize relevance to anti-PD-1 therapy response, circulating CD8 T cells were sorted into four subsets based on PD-1 and TIGIT expression. From each sorted CD8 T-cell subset, both TCR alpha and TCR beta chains were sequenced. Peripheral blood was drawn before the first anti-PD-1 injection and after two and four injections. PBMCs were immediately isolated by Ficoll gradient centrifugation. Until use, PBMCs were kept cryopreserved in liquid nitrogen in RPMI containing approximately 19% FCS and approximately 10% DMSO. After thawing, PBMCs were stained with a viability dye and with antibodies against CD3, CD8alpha, TCRalphabeta, PD-1 and TIGIT. The RNeasy Kit was used to extract total RNA, and all samples came in with a RIN above 7.

TCRdb shows the sequencer as NextSeq 500. Starting from about 15 ng of total RNA, TCR libraries were made with the QIAseq Immune Repertoire RNA Library Kit, Human TCR Panel. TCR libraries were sequenced on an Illumina NextSeq with a Mid Output V2 kit, and asymmetric 261x41 paired-end reads were used. Each TCR library was diluted to about 4 nM, after which the TCR libraries were pooled, denatured and loaded at about 1 pM. The authors processed their data as follows. Processing of the TCR FASTQ files took place in the QIAGEN GeneGlobe Data Analysis Center, and downstream analysis was done in R 3.5.2. To get clonality, Shannon entropy was normalized by the log of the number of unique productive sequences and the result was subtracted from one. Within each subset, Fisher exact tests at 5% FDR identified TRA or TRB clonotypes differing in abundance between baseline and M1. Clonotypes with differential abundance were put into four groups: emerging, expanding, contracting or non-expanding/contracting. Morisita's overlap index was used to measure how much repertoires overlapped between patients. TCRdb took the public reads, trimmed them with fastp at Q25, ran MiXCR for clone calling and kept in-frame beta chains. Duplicate CDR3 protein sequences are folded into a single record with the most common DNA and genes. These V and J calls originate from TCRdb's pipeline instead of the authors' own analysis. This sample lists under 550 distinct CDR3 sequences; 5.9% were detected once. 30% to 40% of the sample is held by the ten biggest clonotypes.

Taking its sample share into account, this clonotype is large (0.1 to 1%). Its cognate antigen has yet to be identified. One base away there is no much larger clone; base qualities are not given. The chain couples TRBV5-1 to TRBJ2-1; 11 middle bases align to TRBD2. This sequence was found in a human donor with melanoma. The starting material was CD8+ T cells from PBMCs, obtained at baseline or after one month of anti-PD-1 therapy (not recorded which). The nucleotides are TGCGCCAGCACCCTAGCGGGGGGCTACAATGAGCAGTTCTTC. The translation is CASTLAGGYNEQFF.